This T cell receptor beta chain was documented in a study of cytomegalovirus exposure and HLA in healthy donors. Findings of the study overall: Reportedly, HLA-A and HLA-B alleles of most subjects were accurately predicted from TCR beta. Researchers reported in a later analysis that a missense DCLRE1C variant was tied to TCR beta V- and J-gene trimming. In presence/absence analyses, roughly uniform sequencing depth across donors was assumed. Per a later analysis, fewer than 20,000 TCR beta sequences showed association with HLA alleles at 0.05 false discovery rate.

V was pared by 5 bases and J by 1 base, with 7 bases of the junction left unmatched. Per the germline V gene, CDR1 is LNHDA and CDR2 is SQIVND (reference sequence). The CDR3 consists of 16 residues. Concerning this clone: The antigen is unknown.

Primers for the PCR totalled 60 Vbeta and 13 Jbeta. Clones were sequenced by immunoSEQ multiplex PCR, and TCRdb holds only the in-frame ones, with some missing. The table shows tens of thousands of clones, with about three quarters occurring only once. This chain links TRBV19 with TRBJ1-2; 10 bases are a match to TRBD1. The receptor was isolated from a man aged 25-45 years in good health and CMV-seropositive. The sample consisted of PBMCs. The CDR3 DNA follows: TGTGCCAGTAGTTCAGGGACAGGGGTCCTTAACTATGGCTACACCTTC. Translated: CASSSGTGVLNYGYTF.